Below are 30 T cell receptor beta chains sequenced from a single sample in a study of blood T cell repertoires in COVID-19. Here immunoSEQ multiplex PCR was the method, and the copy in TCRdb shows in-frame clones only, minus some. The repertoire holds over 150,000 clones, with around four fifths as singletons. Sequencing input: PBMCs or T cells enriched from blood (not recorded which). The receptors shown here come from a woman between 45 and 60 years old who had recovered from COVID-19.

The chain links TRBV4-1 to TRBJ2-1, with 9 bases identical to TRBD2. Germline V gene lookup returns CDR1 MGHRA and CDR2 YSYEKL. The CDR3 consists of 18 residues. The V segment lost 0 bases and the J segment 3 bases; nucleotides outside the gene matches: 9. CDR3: CASSQDGPREGLYNEQFF. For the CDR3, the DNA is TGCGCCAGCAGCCAAGATGGTCCGCGGGAGGGCCTCTACAATGAGCAGTTCTTC.

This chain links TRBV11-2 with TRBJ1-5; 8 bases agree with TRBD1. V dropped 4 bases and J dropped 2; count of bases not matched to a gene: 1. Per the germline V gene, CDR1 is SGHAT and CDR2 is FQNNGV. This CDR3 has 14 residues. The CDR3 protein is CASSSGQGNQPQHF. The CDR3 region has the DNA TGTGCCAGCAGCTCGGGACAGGGCAATCAGCCCCAGCATTTT.

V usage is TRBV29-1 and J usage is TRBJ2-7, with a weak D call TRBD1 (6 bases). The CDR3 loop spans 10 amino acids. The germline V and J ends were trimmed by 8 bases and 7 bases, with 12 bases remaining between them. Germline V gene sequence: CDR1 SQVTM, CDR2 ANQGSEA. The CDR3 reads CSSRQVEQYF. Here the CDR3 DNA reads TGCAGCAGCCGACAGGTTGAGCAGTACTTC.

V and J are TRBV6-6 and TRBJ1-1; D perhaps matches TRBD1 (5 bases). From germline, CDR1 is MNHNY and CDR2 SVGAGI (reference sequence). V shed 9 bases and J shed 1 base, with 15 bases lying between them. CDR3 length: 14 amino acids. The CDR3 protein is CASIEWGGNTEAFF. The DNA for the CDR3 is TGTGCCAGTATTGAATGGGGGGGGAACACTGAAGCTTTCTTT.

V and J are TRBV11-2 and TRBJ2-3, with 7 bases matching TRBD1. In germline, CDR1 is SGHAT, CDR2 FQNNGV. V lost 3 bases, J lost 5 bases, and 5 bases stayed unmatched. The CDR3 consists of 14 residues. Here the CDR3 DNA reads TGTGCCAGCAGCTTGGGGACAGCAATAGATACGCAGTATTTT. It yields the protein CASSLGTAIDTQYF.

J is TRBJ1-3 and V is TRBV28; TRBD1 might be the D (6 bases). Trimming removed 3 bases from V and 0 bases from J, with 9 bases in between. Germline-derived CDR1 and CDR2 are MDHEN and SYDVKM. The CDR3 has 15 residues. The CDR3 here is CASSLGASSGNTIYF. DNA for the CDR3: TGTGCCAGCAGTTTGGGGGCTAGCTCTGGAAACACCATATATTTT.

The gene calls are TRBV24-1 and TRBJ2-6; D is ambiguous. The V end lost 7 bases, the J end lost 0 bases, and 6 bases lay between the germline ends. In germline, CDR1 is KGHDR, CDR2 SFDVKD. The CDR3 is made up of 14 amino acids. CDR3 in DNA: TGTGCCACCAGACAAAGCTCTGGGGCCAACGTCCTGACTTTC. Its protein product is CATRQSSGANVLTF.

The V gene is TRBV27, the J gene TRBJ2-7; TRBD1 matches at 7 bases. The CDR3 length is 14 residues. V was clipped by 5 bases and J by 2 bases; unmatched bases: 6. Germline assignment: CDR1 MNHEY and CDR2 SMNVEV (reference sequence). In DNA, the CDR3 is TGTGCCAGCAGTGATACGGACAGGCCCTACGAGCAGTACTTC. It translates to CASSDTDRPYEQYF.

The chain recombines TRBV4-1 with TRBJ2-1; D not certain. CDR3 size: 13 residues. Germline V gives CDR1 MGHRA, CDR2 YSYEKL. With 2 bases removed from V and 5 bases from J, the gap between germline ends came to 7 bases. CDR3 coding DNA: TGCGCCAGCAGCCAACTTAAAAACAATGAGCAGTTCTTC. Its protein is CASSQLKNNEQFF.

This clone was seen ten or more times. This chain's CDR3 is CASSQEGLAGVGDTQYF. Here the CDR3 DNA reads TGTGCCAGCAGCCAAGAGGGACTAGCGGGAGTGGGAGATACGCAGTATTTT. J is TRBJ2-3 and V is TRBV4-2; 14 bases fit TRBD2. Germline V CDR1 and CDR2: LGHNA, YNFKEQ. The junction had 4 bases not matched to a gene; V was cut back by 0 bases and J by 5 bases. The CDR3 covers 17 residues.

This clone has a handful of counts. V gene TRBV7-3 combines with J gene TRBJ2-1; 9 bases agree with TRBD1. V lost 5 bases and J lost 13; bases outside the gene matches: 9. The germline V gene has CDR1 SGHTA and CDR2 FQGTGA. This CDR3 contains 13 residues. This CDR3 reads CASSPQPGQGQFF. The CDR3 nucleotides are TGTGCCAGCAGCCCCCAACCGGGACAGGGTCAGTTCTTC. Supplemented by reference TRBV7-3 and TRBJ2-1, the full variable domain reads GAGVSQTPSNKVTEKGKYVELRCDPISGHTALYWYRQSLGQGPEFLIYFQGTGAADDSGLPNDRFFAVRPEGSVSTLKIQRTERGDSAVYLCASSPQPGQGQFFGPGTRLTVL.

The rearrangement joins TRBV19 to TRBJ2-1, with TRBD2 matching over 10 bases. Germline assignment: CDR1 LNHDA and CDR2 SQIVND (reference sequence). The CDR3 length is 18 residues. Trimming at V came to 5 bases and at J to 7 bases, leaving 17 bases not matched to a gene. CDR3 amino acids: CASSLWSDSGRLRNEQFF. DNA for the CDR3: TGTGCCAGTAGTCTCTGGAGTGATAGCGGGAGGCTTCGGAATGAGCAGTTCTTC. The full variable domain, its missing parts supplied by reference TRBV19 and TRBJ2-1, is DGGITQSPKYLFRKEGQNVTLSCEQNLNHDAMYWYRQDPGQGLRLIYYSQIVNDFQKGDIAEGYSVSREKKESFPLTVTSAQKNPTAFYLCASSLWSDSGRLRNEQFFGPGTRLTVL.

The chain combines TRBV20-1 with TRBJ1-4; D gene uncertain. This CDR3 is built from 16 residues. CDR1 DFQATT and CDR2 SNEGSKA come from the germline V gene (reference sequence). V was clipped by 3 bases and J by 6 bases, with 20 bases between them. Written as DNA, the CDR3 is TGCAGTGCTAGTAACCCGTCTGGAGAAGACTATGAAAAACTGTTTTTT. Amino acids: CSASNPSGEDYEKLFF.

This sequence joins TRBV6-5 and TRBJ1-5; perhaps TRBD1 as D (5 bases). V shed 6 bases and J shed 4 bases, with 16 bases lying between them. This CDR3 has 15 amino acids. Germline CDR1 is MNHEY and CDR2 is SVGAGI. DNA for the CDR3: TGTGCCAGCAGCCTTTTCCGGGACTCTAATCAGCCCCAGCATTTT. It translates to CASSLFRDSNQPQHF.

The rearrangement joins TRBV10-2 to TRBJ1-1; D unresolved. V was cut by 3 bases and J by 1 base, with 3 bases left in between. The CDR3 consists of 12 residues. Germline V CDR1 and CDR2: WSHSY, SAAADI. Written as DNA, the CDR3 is TGCGCCAGCAGTGACCGGAACACTGAAGCTTTCTTT. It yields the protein CASSDRNTEAFF.

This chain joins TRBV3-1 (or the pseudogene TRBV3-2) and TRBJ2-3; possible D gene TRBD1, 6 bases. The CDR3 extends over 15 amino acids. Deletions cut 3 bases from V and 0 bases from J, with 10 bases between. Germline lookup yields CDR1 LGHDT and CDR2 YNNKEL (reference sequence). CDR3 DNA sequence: TGTGCCAGCAGCCAGACAGGAACCAGCACAGATACGCAGTATTTT. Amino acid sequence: CASSQTGTSTDTQYF.

This chain's CDR3 is CASIRGVISGANVLTF. The CDR3 coding sequence is TGTGCCAGCATCAGAGGAGTGATCTCTGGGGCCAACGTCCTGACTTTC. The chain links TRBV28 to TRBJ2-6; D is ambiguous. CDR3 size: 16 residues. CDR1 is MDHEN, CDR2 SYDVKM, per germline. V lost 7 bases and J lost 0, with 13 bases in between.

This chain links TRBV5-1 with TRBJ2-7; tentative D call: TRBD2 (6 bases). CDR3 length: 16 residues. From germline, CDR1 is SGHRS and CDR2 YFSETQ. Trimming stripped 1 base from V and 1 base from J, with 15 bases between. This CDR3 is CASSLRPSSASYEQYF. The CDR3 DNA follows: TGCGCCAGCAGCTTGCGGCCGTCTAGCGCGTCCTACGAGCAGTACTTC.

The DNA for the CDR3 is TGTGCCAGCAGTTTGGGGAACGGAGGTCGGCGAGGAGCTTTCTTT. It translates to CASSLGNGGRRGAFF. The chain employs TRBV28 and TRBJ1-1, with D uncertain. Germline CDR1 and CDR2: MDHEN and SYDVKM. Deletions cut 3 bases from V and 10 bases from J, with 21 bases between. CDR3 length: 15 amino acids.

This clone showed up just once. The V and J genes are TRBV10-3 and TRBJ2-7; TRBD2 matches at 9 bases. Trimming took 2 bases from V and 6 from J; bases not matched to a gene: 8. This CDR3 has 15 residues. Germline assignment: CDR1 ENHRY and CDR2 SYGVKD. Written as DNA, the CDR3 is TGTGCCATCAGTGAGGGTAGCGGGAGTCGGAGCGAGCAGTACTTC. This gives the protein CAISEGSGSRSEQYF.

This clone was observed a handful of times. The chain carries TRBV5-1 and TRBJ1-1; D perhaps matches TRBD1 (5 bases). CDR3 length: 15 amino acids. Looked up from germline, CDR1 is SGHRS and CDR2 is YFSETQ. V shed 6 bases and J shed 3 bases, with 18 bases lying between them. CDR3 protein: CASNGAQVGDTEAFF. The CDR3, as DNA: TGCGCCAGCAATGGGGCTCAGGTTGGGGACACTGAAGCTTTCTTT.

CDR3 DNA: TGTGCCTGGAGTGTACGGGGGAATGAAAAACTGTTTTTT. It specifies CAWSVRGNEKLFF. The genes are TRBV30 and TRBJ1-4; D possibly corresponds to TRBD1 (5 bases). From germline, CDR1 is GTSNPN and CDR2 SVGIG (reference sequence). The CDR3 is 13 residues long. The germline V and J ends were trimmed by 0 bases and 5 bases, with 7 bases remaining between them.

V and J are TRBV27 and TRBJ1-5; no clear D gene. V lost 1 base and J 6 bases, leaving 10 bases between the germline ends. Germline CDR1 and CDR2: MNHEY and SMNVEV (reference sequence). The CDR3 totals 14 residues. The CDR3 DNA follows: TGTGCCAGCAGTTTATTAATTGGAGGTCAGCCCCAGCATTTT. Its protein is CASSLLIGGQPQHF.

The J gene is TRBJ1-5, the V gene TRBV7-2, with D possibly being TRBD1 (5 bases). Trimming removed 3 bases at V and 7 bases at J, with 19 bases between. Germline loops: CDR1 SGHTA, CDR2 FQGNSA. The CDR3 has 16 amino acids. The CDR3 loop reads CASSFGGSLGDQPQHF. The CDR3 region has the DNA TGTGCCAGCAGCTTCGGGGGATCGCTAGGGGACCAGCCCCAGCATTTT.

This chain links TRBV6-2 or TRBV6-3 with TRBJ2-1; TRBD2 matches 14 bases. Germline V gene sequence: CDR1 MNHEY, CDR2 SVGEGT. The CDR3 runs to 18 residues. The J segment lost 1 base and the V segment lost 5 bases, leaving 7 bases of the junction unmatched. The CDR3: CASSQGLAGVSSYNEQFF. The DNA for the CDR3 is TGTGCCAGCAGTCAGGGACTAGCGGGAGTGAGTTCCTACAATGAGCAGTTCTTC.

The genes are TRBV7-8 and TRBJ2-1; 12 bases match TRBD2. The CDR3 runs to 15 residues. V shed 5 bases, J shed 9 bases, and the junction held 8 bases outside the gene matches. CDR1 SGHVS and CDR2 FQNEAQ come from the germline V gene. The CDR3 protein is CASSPTSGSIGEQFF. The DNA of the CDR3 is TGTGCCAGCAGCCCGACTAGCGGGAGTATTGGTGAGCAGTTCTTC.

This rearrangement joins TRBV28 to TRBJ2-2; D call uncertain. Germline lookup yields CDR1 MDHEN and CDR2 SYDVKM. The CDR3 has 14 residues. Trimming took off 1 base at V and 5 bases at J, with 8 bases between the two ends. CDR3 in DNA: TGTGCCAGCAGTTTATCCCCGCAGACCGGGGAGCTGTTTTTT. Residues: CASSLSPQTGELFF.

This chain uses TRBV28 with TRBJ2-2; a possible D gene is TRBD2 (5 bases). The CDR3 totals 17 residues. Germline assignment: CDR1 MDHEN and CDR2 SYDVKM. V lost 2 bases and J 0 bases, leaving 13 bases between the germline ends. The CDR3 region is CASSLPGLEANTGELFF. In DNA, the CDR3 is TGTGCCAGCAGTTTACCTGGACTGGAAGCGAACACCGGGGAGCTGTTTTTT.

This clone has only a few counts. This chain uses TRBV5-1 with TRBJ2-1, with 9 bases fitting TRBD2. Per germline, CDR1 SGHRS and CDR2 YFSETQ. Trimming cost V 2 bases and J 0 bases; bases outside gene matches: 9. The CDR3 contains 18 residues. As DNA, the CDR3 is TGCGCCAGCAGCTTTAGCACTAGCGGGCGCCTCTCCTACAATGAGCAGTTCTTC. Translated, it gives CASSFSTSGRLSYNEQFF.

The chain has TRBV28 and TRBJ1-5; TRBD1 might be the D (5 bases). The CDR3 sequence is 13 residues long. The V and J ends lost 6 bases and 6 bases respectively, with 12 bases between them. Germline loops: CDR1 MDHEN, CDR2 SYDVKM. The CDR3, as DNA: TGTGCCAGCAGCCCCTGGGGGGGTCAGCCCCAGCATTTT. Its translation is CASSPWGGQPQHF.